The present T cell receptor (beta chain) was sequenced within a study of radiotherapy plus CTLA-4 blockade in lung cancer. The assay was immunoSEQ multiplex PCR, and TCRdb's table has in-frame clones only and misses some. Altogether 30,000 or so clones are present, 70% being singletons, with the ten largest covering approximately 3.8%. This CDR3 region has 12 residues. Trimming removed 5 bases at V and 7 bases at J, with 11 bases between. CDR1 is SGHAT and CDR2 is FQNNGV in the germline V gene. The sequences come from peripheral blood, collected from a patient treated with radiotherapy plus ipilimumab. This clonotype was sampled from a human donor with non-small cell lung cancer who had stable disease on radiotherapy plus ipilimumab. The chain uses TRBV11-2 and TRBJ1-1; D remains unclear. The CDR3 DNA is TGTGCCAGCAGCACTACAGCGATTGAAGCTTTCTTT. This sequence encodes CASSTTAIEAFF.